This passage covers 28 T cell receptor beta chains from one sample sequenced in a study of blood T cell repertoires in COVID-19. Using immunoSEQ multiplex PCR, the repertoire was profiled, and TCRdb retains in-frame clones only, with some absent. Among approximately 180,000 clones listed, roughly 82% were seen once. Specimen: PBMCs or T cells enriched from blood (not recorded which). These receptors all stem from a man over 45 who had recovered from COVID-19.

For the CDR3, the DNA is TGTGCCAGCTCACCCGCCGCGCAGGGTGAAAAACTGTTTTTT. It specifies CASSPAAQGEKLFF. The V and J genes are TRBV18 and TRBJ1-4; tentative D call: TRBD1 (5 bases). The CDR3 has 14 amino acids. Trimming removed 3 bases from V and 7 bases from J, with 12 bases in between. Germline V gives CDR1 KGHSH, CDR2 LQKENI. Full variable domain (outside the CDR3, taken from reference TRBV18 and TRBJ1-4): NAGVMQNPRHLVRRRGQEARLRCSPMKGHSHVYWYRQLPEEGLKFMVYLQKENIIDESGMPKERFSAEFPKEGPSILRIQQVVRGDSAAYFCASSPAAQGEKLFFGSGTQLSVL.

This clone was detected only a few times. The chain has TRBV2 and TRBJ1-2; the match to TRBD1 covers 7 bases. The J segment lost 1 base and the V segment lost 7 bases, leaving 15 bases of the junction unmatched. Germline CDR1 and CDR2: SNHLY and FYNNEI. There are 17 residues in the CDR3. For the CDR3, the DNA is TGTGCCAGCAATTATGGAACAGGGGTCGATCTTAACTATGGCTACACCTTC. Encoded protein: CASNYGTGVDLNYGYTF.

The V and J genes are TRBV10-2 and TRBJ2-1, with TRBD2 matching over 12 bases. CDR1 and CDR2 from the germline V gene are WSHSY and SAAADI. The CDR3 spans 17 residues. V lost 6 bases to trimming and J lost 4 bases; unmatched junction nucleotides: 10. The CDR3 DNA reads TGCGCCAGCAGGGGTACTAGCGGGGGGCGAAATTACAATGAGCAGTTCTTC. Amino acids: CASRGTSGGRNYNEQFF.

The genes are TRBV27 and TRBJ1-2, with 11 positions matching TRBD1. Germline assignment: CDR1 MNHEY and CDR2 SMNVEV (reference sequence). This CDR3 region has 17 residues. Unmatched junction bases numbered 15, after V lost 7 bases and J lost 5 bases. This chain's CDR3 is CASTPAGQGVPLYGYTF. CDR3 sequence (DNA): TGTGCCAGCACTCCGGCGGGACAGGGGGTTCCCTTATATGGCTACACCTTC.

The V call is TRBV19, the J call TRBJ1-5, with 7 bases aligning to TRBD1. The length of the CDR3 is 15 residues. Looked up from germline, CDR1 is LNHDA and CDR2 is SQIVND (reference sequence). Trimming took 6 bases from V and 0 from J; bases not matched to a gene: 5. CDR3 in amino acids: CASRRGPYSNQPQHF. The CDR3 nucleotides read TGTGCCAGTAGGAGGGGGCCTTATAGCAATCAGCCCCAGCATTTT.

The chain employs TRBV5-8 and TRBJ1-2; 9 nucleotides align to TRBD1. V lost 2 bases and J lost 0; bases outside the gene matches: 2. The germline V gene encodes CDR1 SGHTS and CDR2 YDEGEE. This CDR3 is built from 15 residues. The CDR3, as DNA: TGTGCCAGCAGCTTAAGACAGGGGGCTAACTATGGCTACACCTTC. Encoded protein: CASSLRQGANYGYTF.

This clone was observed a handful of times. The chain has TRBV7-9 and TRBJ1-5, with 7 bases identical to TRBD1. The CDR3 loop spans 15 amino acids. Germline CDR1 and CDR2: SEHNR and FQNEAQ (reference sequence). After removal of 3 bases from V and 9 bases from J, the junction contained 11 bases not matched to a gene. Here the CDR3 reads CASSLTGQGVWPQHF. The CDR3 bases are TGTGCCAGCAGCTTGACTGGGCAGGGGGTTTGGCCCCAGCATTTT.

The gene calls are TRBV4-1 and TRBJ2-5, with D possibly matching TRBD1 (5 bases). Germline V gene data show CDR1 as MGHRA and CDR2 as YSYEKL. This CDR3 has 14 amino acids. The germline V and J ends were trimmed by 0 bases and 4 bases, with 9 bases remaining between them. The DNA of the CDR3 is TGCGCCAGCAGCCAAGATGGGGCTGTAGAGACCCAGTACTTC. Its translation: CASSQDGAVETQYF.

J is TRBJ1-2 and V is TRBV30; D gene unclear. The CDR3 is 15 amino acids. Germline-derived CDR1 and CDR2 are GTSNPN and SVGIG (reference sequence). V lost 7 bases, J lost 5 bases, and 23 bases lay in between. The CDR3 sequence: CASSYLEGFGYGYTF. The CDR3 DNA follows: TGTGCCTCCTCCTACTTGGAGGGATTCGGGTATGGCTACACCTTC.

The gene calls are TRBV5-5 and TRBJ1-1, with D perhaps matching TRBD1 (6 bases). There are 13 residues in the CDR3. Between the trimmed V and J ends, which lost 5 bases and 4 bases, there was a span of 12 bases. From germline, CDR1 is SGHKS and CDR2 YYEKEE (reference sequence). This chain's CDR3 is CASRSSGATEAFF. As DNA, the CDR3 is TGTGCCAGCAGGTCCTCAGGGGCCACTGAAGCTTTCTTT.

CDR3 residues: CASSPRLAGTSATQYF. Here the CDR3 DNA reads TGTGCCAGCAGCCCCAGACTAGCGGGGACCTCCGCTACGCAGTATTTT. V usage is TRBV28 and J usage is TRBJ2-3, with 11 bases identical to TRBD2. Germline V gene sequence: CDR1 MDHEN, CDR2 SYDVKM. CDR3 length: 16 amino acids. Trimming cost V 6 bases and J 8 bases; bases outside gene matches: 13.

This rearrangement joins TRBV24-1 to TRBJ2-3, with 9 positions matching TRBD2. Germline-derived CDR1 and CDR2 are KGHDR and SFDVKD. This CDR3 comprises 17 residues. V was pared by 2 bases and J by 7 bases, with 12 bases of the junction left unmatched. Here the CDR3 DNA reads TGTGCCACCAGTGATTCAGACCTAGCGGGGATCGCAAATACGCAGTATTTT. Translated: CATSDSDLAGIANTQYF.

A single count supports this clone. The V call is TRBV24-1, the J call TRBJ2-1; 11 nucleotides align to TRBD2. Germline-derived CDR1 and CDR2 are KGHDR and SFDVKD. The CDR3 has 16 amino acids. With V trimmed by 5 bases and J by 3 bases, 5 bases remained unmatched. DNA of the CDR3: TGTGCCACCAGTGGTGGCCTAGCGGGGGGCTACAATGAGCAGTTCTTC. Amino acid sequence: CATSGGLAGGYNEQFF.

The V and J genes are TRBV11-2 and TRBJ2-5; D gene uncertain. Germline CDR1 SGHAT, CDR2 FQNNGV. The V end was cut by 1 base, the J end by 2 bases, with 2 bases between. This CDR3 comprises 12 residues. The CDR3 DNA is TGTGCCAGCAGCTTAGCGCAAGAGACCCAGTACTTC. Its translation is CASSLAQETQYF.

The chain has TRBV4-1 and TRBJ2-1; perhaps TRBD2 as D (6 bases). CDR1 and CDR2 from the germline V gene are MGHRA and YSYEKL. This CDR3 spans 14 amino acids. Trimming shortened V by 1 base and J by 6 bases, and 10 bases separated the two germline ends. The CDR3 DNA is TGCGCCAGCAGCCAAGTAGGCGGGATCAATGAGCAGTTCTTC. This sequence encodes CASSQVGGINEQFF.

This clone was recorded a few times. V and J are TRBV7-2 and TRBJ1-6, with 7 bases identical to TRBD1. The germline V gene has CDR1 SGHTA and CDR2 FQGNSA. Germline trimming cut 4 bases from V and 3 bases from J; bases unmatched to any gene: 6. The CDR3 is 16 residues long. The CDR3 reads CASSSRRDSYNSPLHF. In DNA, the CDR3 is TGTGCCAGCAGCTCCAGGAGGGACAGCTATAATTCACCCCTCCACTTT.

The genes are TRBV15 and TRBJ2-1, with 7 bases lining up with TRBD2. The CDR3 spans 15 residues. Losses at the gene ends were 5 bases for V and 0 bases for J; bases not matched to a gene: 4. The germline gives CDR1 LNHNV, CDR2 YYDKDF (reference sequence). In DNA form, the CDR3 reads TGTGCCACCAGCGGGGGGGGGAGCTCCTACAATGAGCAGTTCTTC. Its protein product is CATSGGGSSYNEQFF.

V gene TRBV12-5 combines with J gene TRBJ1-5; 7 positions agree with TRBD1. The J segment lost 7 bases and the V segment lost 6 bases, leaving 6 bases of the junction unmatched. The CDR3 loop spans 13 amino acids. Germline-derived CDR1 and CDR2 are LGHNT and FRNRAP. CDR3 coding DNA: TGTGCTAGTGGAGAGACAGGGATGCAGCCCCAGCATTTT. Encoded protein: CASGETGMQPQHF.

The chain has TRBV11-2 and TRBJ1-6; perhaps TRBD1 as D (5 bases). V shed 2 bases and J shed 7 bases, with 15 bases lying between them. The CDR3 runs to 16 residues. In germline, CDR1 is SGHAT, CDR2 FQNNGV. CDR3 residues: CASSLLRGDLNSPLHF. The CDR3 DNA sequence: TGTGCCAGCAGCTTACTCCGGGGGGACCTGAATTCACCCCTCCACTTT.

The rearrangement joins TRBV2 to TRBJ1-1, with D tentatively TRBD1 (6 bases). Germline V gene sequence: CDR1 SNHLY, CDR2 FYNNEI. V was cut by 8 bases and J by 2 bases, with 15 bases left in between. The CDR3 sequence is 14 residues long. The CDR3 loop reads CASGSKQGNTEAFF. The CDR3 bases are TGTGCCAGCGGCTCCAAACAGGGAAACACTGAAGCTTTCTTT.

The CDR3 sequence is CASSPWGPISNQPQHF. For the CDR3, the DNA is TGTGCCAGCTCACCATGGGGGCCTATAAGCAATCAGCCCCAGCATTTT. The chain carries TRBV18 and TRBJ1-5, with D possibly matching TRBD1 (6 bases). The CDR3 totals 16 residues. The V gene lost 2 bases and the J gene lost 1 base, with 12 bases spanning the gap. Per germline, CDR1 KGHSH and CDR2 LQKENI. Full variable domain (remainder filled in from reference TRBV18 and TRBJ1-5): NAGVMQNPRHLVRRRGQEARLRCSPMKGHSHVYWYRQLPEEGLKFMVYLQKENIIDESGMPKERFSAEFPKEGPSILRIQQVVRGDSAAYFCASSPWGPISNQPQHFGDGTRLSIL.

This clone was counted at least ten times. The CDR3: CASSPGQGAQGSPLHF. CDR3 coding DNA: TGTGCCAGCAGCCCTGGACAGGGGGCTCAAGGGTCACCCCTCCACTTT. The rearrangement uses TRBV5-4 and TRBJ1-6, with 11 nucleotides matching TRBD1. In germline, CDR1 is SGHNT, CDR2 YYREEE (reference sequence). V was pared by 4 bases and J by 10 bases, with 10 bases of the junction left unmatched. This CDR3 has 16 amino acids.

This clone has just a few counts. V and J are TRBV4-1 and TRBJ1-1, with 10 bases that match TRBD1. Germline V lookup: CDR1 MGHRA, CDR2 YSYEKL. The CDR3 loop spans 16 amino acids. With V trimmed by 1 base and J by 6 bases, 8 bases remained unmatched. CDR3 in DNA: TGCGCCAGCAGCCAAGTCCCGGGACAGGGGCCTTCTGAAGCTTTCTTT. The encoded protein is CASSQVPGQGPSEAFF.

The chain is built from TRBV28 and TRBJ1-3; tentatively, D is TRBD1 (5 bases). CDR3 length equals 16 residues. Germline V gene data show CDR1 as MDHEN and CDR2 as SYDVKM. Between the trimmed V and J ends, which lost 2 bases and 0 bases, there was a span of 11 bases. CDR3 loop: CASSLGGRVSGNTIYF. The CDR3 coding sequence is TGTGCCAGCAGTTTAGGCGGCAGGGTCTCTGGAAACACCATATATTTT.

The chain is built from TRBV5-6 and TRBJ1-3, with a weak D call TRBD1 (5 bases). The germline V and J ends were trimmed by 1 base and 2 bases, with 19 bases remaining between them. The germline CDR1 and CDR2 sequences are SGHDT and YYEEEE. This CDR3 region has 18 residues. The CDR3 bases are TGTGCCAGCAGCTTGTCTTGGGCAGGGTCACGGCCTGGAAACACCATATATTTT. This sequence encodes CASSLSWAGSRPGNTIYF.

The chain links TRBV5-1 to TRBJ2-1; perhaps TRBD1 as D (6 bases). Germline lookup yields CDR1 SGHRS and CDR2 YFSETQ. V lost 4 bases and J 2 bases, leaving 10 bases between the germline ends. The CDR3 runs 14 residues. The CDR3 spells CASSAQGTYNEQFF. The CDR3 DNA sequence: TGCGCCAGCAGCGCACAGGGTACCTACAATGAGCAGTTCTTC.

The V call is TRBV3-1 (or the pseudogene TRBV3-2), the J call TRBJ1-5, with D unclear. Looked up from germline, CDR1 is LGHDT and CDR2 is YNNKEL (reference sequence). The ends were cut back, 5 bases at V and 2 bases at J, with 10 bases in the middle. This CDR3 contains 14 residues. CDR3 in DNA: TGTGCCAGCAGCGCCTGGGCAGGCAATCAGCCCCAGCATTTT. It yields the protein CASSAWAGNQPQHF.

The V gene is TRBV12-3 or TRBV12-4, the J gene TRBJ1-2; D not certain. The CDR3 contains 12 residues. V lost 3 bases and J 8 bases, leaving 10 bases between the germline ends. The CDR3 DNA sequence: TGTGCCAGCAGTTTTACTGGGCAGGGCTACACCTTC. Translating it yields CASSFTGQGYTF.